These 30 T cell receptor beta chains were sequenced from one sample in a study of blood T cell repertoires in COVID-19. Using immunoSEQ multiplex PCR, the repertoire was profiled, and TCRdb retains in-frame clones only, with some absent. The table has over 400,000 clones, roughly 91% seen once. The specimen sequenced was peripheral blood. Every receptor here comes from a woman in her forties or fifties with COVID-19, enrolled during active disease.

The chain carries TRBV9 and TRBJ1-3; D might be TRBD1 (6 bases). The ends were cut back, 0 bases at V and 0 bases at J, with 13 bases in the middle. Germline V gene data show CDR1 as SGDLS and CDR2 as YYNGEE. There are 17 residues in the CDR3. CDR3 residues: CASSVGPTGISGNTIYF. In DNA, the CDR3 is TGTGCCAGCAGCGTAGGCCCCACAGGGATCTCTGGAAACACCATATATTTT.

CDR3 sequence reads: CASSPRGNGGEKLFF. CDR3 DNA: TGCGCCAGCAGCCCGAGGGGGAACGGAGGCGAAAAACTGTTTTTT. The chain is built from TRBV5-1 and TRBJ1-4, with TRBD1 as a possible D gene (6 bases). The CDR3 extends over 15 amino acids. CDR1 SGHRS and CDR2 YFSETQ come from the germline V gene. V was trimmed by 4 bases and J by 8 bases, leaving 18 bases between them.

This chain connects TRBV24-1 to TRBJ1-5; 7 bases map to TRBD1. V gave up 12 bases and J gave up 4 bases; unmatched junction bases: 8. The CDR3 loop spans 13 amino acids. The germline V gene has CDR1 KGHDR and CDR2 SFDVKD. In DNA form, the CDR3 reads TGTGCCGCACAAGGGGGCCGGAATCAGCCCCAGCATTTT. This gives the protein CAAQGGRNQPQHF.

The chain couples TRBV18 to TRBJ1-5, with unresolved D. Germline CDR1 KGHSH, CDR2 LQKENI. The CDR3 spans 13 residues. Trimming took off 3 bases at V and 7 bases at J, with 10 bases between the two ends. The CDR3 bases are TGTGCCAGCTCACCTGGCCAACAGCAGCCCCAGCATTTT. As protein: CASSPGQQQPQHF. Full variable domain (remainder filled in from reference TRBV18 and TRBJ1-5): NAGVMQNPRHLVRRRGQEARLRCSPMKGHSHVYWYRQLPEEGLKFMVYLQKENIIDESGMPKERFSAEFPKEGPSILRIQQVVRGDSAAYFCASSPGQQQPQHFGDGTRLSIL.

This clone was picked up one time. The gene calls are TRBV27 and TRBJ1-1; D uncertain. From germline, CDR1 is MNHEY and CDR2 SMNVEV (reference sequence). The CDR3 consists of 13 residues. Deletions cut 11 bases from V and 0 bases from J, with 13 bases between. The DNA for the CDR3 is TGTGCCTCTCGGGAACCCATGAACACTGAAGCTTTCTTT. Translation: CASREPMNTEAFF.

The DNA for the CDR3 is TGTGCCAGCAGCGTAGTGCAGACCGGGGAGCTGTTTTTT. The encoded protein is CASSVVQTGELFF. The chain uses TRBV9 and TRBJ2-2; D uncertain. This CDR3 is 13 amino acids long. CDR1 is SGDLS and CDR2 is YYNGEE in the germline V gene. V shed 0 bases and J shed 5 bases, with 5 bases lying between them.

V is TRBV10-3 and J is TRBJ2-5; D possibly corresponds to TRBD1 (6 bases). This CDR3 has 13 amino acids. V was pared by 6 bases and J by 4 bases, with 12 bases between. The germline CDR1 and CDR2 sequences are ENHRY and SYGVKD. The CDR3 DNA reads TGTGCCATCAGCCTTGGGGGCCGAGAGACCCAGTACTTC. This codes for CAISLGGRETQYF.

V and J are TRBV7-7 and TRBJ2-7; a possible D gene is TRBD2 (6 bases). Trimming removed 5 bases at V and 6 bases at J, with 17 bases between. CDR1 SSHAT and CDR2 FNYEAQ come from the germline V gene (reference sequence). CDR3 length: 14 amino acids. The DNA of the CDR3 is TGTGCCAGCAGCCCCGGGACTTTATCCGGCGAGCAGTACTTC. Translated: CASSPGTLSGEQYF. Together with reference TRBV7-7 and TRBJ2-7, the CDR3 gives the full variable domain: GAGVSQSPRYKVTKRGQDVTLRCDPISSHATLYWYQQALGQGPEFLTYFNYEAQPDKSGLPSDRFSAERPEGSISTLTIQRTEQRDSAMYRCASSPGTLSGEQYFGPGTRLTVT.

The chain links TRBV19 to TRBJ1-2; D call uncertain. The V gene lost 3 bases and the J gene lost 6 bases, with 5 bases spanning the gap. This CDR3 comprises 11 residues. Germline V gene sequence: CDR1 LNHDA, CDR2 SQIVND (reference sequence). For the CDR3, the DNA is TGTGCCAGTAGTATGCGGAATGGCTACACCTTC. The encoded protein is CASSMRNGYTF.

This clone was observed a few times. The V and J genes are TRBV19 and TRBJ2-2; D is perhaps TRBD2 (6 bases). The length of the CDR3 is 16 residues. Deletions cut 7 bases from V and 1 base from J, with 16 bases between. Looked up from germline, CDR1 is LNHDA and CDR2 is SQIVND (reference sequence). CDR3 DNA sequence: TGTGCCAGTACCTCCCTCGGGAGCAAGAACACCGGGGAGCTGTTTTTT. Residues: CASTSLGSKNTGELFF.

The chain combines TRBV3-1 (or the pseudogene TRBV3-2) with TRBJ2-5; D perhaps matches TRBD1 (5 bases). Germline V CDR1 and CDR2: LGHDT, YNNKEL (reference sequence). V lost 0 bases and J lost 6, with 8 bases in between. This CDR3 has 13 residues. CDR3 residues: CASSQDRGKTQYF. CDR3 sequence (DNA): TGTGCCAGCAGCCAAGATAGGGGTAAGACCCAGTACTTC.

The V and J genes are TRBV3-1 (or the pseudogene TRBV3-2) and TRBJ1-2; 7 nucleotides match TRBD1. Germline CDR1 LGHDT, CDR2 YNNKEL (reference sequence). The CDR3 is 16 residues long. V was pared by 0 bases and J by 4 bases, with 8 bases of the junction left unmatched. This CDR3 reads CASSQDEGAGFYGYTF. CDR3 nucleotide sequence: TGTGCCAGCAGCCAAGATGAGGGGGCAGGGTTCTATGGCTACACCTTC.

This chain's CDR3 is CASSPTGSEQFF. In DNA form, the CDR3 reads TGTGCCAGCAGCCCGACAGGGAGTGAGCAGTTCTTC. This chain connects TRBV7-3 to TRBJ2-1; 7 bases fit TRBD1. The CDR3 is 12 amino acids. V lost 5 bases and J lost 9; bases outside the gene matches: 4. CDR1 SGHTA and CDR2 FQGTGA come from the germline V gene.

The genes are TRBV5-4 and TRBJ1-2, with a weak D call TRBD1 (6 bases). Between the trimmed V and J ends, which lost 2 bases and 5 bases, there was a span of 16 bases. The V gene's germline CDR1 is SGHNT and CDR2 YYREEE (reference sequence). The CDR3 has 15 residues. Written as DNA, the CDR3 is TGTGCCAGCAGCTTATGGGGGCTAAGATCGTATGGCTACACCTTC. Translation gives CASSLWGLRSYGYTF.

This clone was observed once. V is TRBV3-1 (or the pseudogene TRBV3-2) and J is TRBJ2-1; tentative D call: TRBD2 (6 bases). The CDR3 is 17 amino acids. The germline gives CDR1 LGHDT, CDR2 YNNKEL (reference sequence). Trimming took off 2 bases at V and 4 bases at J, with 18 bases between the two ends. The CDR3 is CASSQRGAYSPYNEQFF. As DNA, the CDR3 is TGTGCCAGCAGCCAACGCGGGGCCTACTCTCCATACAATGAGCAGTTCTTC.

The V and J genes are TRBV5-1 and TRBJ2-7; unclear D gene. This CDR3 has 12 residues. Deletions cut 4 bases from V and 6 bases from J, with 11 bases between. Germline V gives CDR1 SGHRS, CDR2 YFSETQ. The DNA of the CDR3 is TGCGCCAGCAGCACCTCGTTGAGCGAGCAGTACTTC. It specifies CASSTSLSEQYF.

The gene calls are TRBV6-5 and TRBJ2-1; 7 bases align to TRBD1. The V gene's germline CDR1 is MNHEY and CDR2 SVGAGI. This CDR3 region has 12 residues. V lost 9 bases to trimming and J lost 8 bases; unmatched junction nucleotides: 7. CDR3 sequence (DNA): TGTGCCAGTAACCCGACAGGGTATGAGCAGTTCTTC. It encodes CASNPTGYEQFF.

The chain joins TRBV5-1 to TRBJ1-2; possible D gene TRBD1, 6 bases. The germline CDR1 and CDR2 sequences are SGHRS and YFSETQ. With 1 base removed from V and 6 bases from J, the gap between germline ends came to 10 bases. The CDR3 totals 13 residues. The CDR3 sequence: CASSLTSGDGYTF. In nucleotides, the CDR3 is TGCGCCAGCAGCTTGACGTCAGGGGATGGCTACACCTTC. The variable domain in full, with the rest retrieved from reference TRBV5-1 and TRBJ1-2, is KAGVTQTPRYLIKTRGQQVTLSCSPISGHRSVSWYQQTPGQGLQFLFEYFSETQRNKGNFPGRFSGRQFSNSRSEMNVSTLELGDSALYLCASSLTSGDGYTFGSGTRLTVV.

This sequence joins TRBV4-1 and TRBJ2-1; a possible D gene is TRBD1 (5 bases). This CDR3 region has 16 residues. Trimming removed 0 bases at V and 2 bases at J, with 11 bases between. Germline CDR1 is MGHRA and CDR2 is YSYEKL. The CDR3 loop reads CASSQDQGQPYNEQFF. DNA for the CDR3: TGCGCCAGCAGCCAAGATCAGGGTCAGCCCTACAATGAGCAGTTCTTC.

V usage is TRBV9 and J usage is TRBJ2-1; 10 nucleotides line up with TRBD2. With V trimmed by 4 bases and J by 5 bases, 9 bases remained unmatched. Germline V gene sequence: CDR1 SGDLS, CDR2 YYNGEE. The CDR3 is 16 residues long. As DNA, the CDR3 is TGTGCCAGCAGCCCCGGGGCTAGCGGGGGACACAATGAGCAGTTCTTC. It translates to CASSPGASGGHNEQFF.

The chain couples TRBV6-2 or TRBV6-3 to TRBJ1-2, with 8 bases identical to TRBD1. Looked up from germline, CDR1 is MNHEY and CDR2 is SVGEGT. This CDR3 contains 13 residues. V lost 5 bases and J lost 5; bases outside the gene matches: 4. The CDR3 coding sequence is TGTGCCAGCAGTCATGGACAGGGATATGGCTACACCTTC. Protein: CASSHGQGYGYTF.

This chain joins TRBV19 and TRBJ1-5, with TRBD1 matching over 7 bases. The CDR3 runs 15 residues. The germline CDR1 and CDR2 sequences are LNHDA and SQIVND (reference sequence). J was trimmed by 2 bases and V by 9 bases; bases with no gene match: 10. The CDR3 spells CASVPYRGRNQPQHF. Written as DNA, the CDR3 is TGTGCCAGCGTCCCGTACAGGGGACGCAATCAGCCCCAGCATTTT.

The V call is TRBV11-2, the J call TRBJ1-1, with D perhaps TRBD1 (6 bases). Germline CDR1 SGHAT, CDR2 FQNNGV. The V end lost 1 base, the J end lost 3 bases, and 12 bases lay between the germline ends. This CDR3 region has 15 residues. This chain's CDR3 is CASSLVGAGHTEAFF. The CDR3 DNA follows: TGTGCCAGCAGCTTAGTGGGGGCGGGCCACACTGAAGCTTTCTTT.

CDR3 protein: CATQPSGYNEQFF. CDR3 nucleotides: TGTGCCACCCAGCCTAGCGGATACAATGAGCAGTTCTTC. V is TRBV6-5 and J is TRBJ2-1, with 7 bases that match TRBD2. V trimming: 10 bases; J trimming: 4 bases; junction bases outside the gene matches: 7. The V gene's germline CDR1 is MNHEY and CDR2 SVGAGI. This CDR3 is built from 13 residues.

Concerning this clone: In the same sample, other DNA sequences code for this CDR3. The genes are TRBV10-3 and TRBJ1-1, with D tentatively TRBD1 (6 bases). Germline V gene sequence: CDR1 ENHRY, CDR2 SYGVKD. The CDR3 totals 13 residues. Trimming took off 5 bases at V and 1 base at J, with 8 bases between the two ends. The CDR3 reads CAISPTGNTEAFF. DNA of the CDR3: TGTGCCATCAGTCCGACAGGGAACACTGAAGCTTTCTTT.

As for this clone: The sample holds other DNA sequences that translate to the same CDR3. The chain joins TRBV4-1 to TRBJ1-2, with TRBD1 as a possible D gene (6 bases). The V gene's germline CDR1 is MGHRA and CDR2 YSYEKL. The CDR3 has 13 amino acids. V was clipped by 4 bases and J by 2 bases, with 8 bases between them. The chain's CDR3 is CASSPGVNYGYTF. The CDR3 region has the DNA TGCGCCAGCAGCCCAGGGGTGAACTATGGCTACACCTTC.

CDR3 nucleotides: TGTGCCAGCAGCTTCGGGGAGCGGGGTTACGAGCAGTACTTC. Translated: CASSFGERGYEQYF. The chain employs TRBV5-4 and TRBJ2-7, with 7 nucleotides matching TRBD2. The V gene's germline CDR1 is SGHNT and CDR2 YYREEE (reference sequence). The ends lost 2 bases at V and 4 bases at J; junction bases unmatched: 6. This CDR3 contains 14 residues.

The chain carries TRBV19 and TRBJ2-6, with TRBD1 matching 7 bases. After removal of 4 bases from V and 0 bases from J, the junction contained 6 bases not matched to a gene. The CDR3 has 17 residues. Germline V gene sequence: CDR1 LNHDA, CDR2 SQIVND (reference sequence). CDR3: CASSTGGWDSGANVLTF. Here the CDR3 DNA reads TGTGCCAGTAGTACAGGGGGTTGGGACTCTGGGGCCAACGTCCTGACTTTC.

This clone was recorded once. The chain links TRBV30 to TRBJ1-2; TRBD1 is a possible D gene (5 bases). The germline V gene encodes CDR1 GTSNPN and CDR2 SVGIG (reference sequence). The CDR3 runs to 12 residues. Trimming removed 1 base at V and 8 bases at J, with 11 bases between. Here the CDR3 DNA reads TGTGCCTGGAGTGAGGCAGGGCGAGGCTACACCTTC. Protein product: CAWSEAGRGYTF. The entire variable domain, with the rest obtained from reference TRBV30 and TRBJ1-2, is as follows: SQTIHQWPATLVQPVGSPLSLECTVEGTSNPNLYWYRQAAGRGLQLLFYSVGIGQISSEVPQNLSASRPQDRQFILSSKKLLLSDSGFYLCAWSEAGRGYTFGSGTRLTVV.

CDR3 loop: CASWGRKTQYF. CDR3 bases: TGTGCCAGCTGGGGGCGGAAGACCCAGTACTTC. The chain employs TRBV2 and TRBJ2-5, with D tentatively TRBD1 (6 bases). Germline CDR1 SNHLY, CDR2 FYNNEI. CDR3 length: 11 residues. V lost 8 bases and J lost 6, with 10 bases in between.